This TCR beta chain comes out of a study of T-cell reconstitution after alpha-beta-depleted transplantation in children. This CDR3 region has 15 residues. CDR1 is DFQATT and CDR2 is SNEGSKA in the germline V gene (reference sequence). The V and J ends lost 0 bases and 6 bases respectively, with 15 bases between them. Of note for this clonotype: What it recognizes is unknown.

Overall study findings and caveats: Approximately two months post-transplant, alpha-beta T cells reportedly originated from several hundred expanded graft clones. At one year after transplant, newly produced T cells mostly accounted for T-cell counts and diversity.

Unique molecular identifiers were used to barcode this TCRbeta library. TCRdb independently ran MiXCR on the PCR reads; one entry per CDR3 protein. The sample yields about 980,000 distinct CDR3 sequences, around 30% seen once. The J gene is TRBJ2-1, the V gene TRBV20-1; tentative D call: TRBD2 (5 bases). This TCR came from a boy in the first two years of life who had a stem cell transplant for SCID, so the T cells may come from the graft donor. Sequencing was performed on PBMCs, mostly from graft donor cells, taken 360 days after TCRalphabeta/CD19-depleted stem cell transplant. The CDR3 here is CSARDQRGYFNEQFF. CDR3 sequence (DNA): TGCAGTGCTAGAGATCAACGGGGATACTTCAATGAGCAGTTCTTC.